The 22 T cell receptor beta chains below all came from one sample that was sequenced in a study of blood T cells in healthy people across ages. Using a J-beta primer mix together with a sample-barcoded 5' primer, a second PCR was run for roughly 6 to 12 cycles. One entry per CDR3 protein results from TCRdb running MiXCR on the 5' RACE reads. The sample records just over 1 million distinct CDR3 sequences, around 43% being singletons. The sample taken for sequencing was blood. These receptors all come from a woman in her fifties or sixties in good health.

Here the CDR3 reads CASSHDRQRVYEQYF. CDR3 in DNA: TGTGCCAGCAGCCACGACCGTCAAAGGGTCTACGAGCAGTACTTC. V is TRBV14 and J is TRBJ2-7; D gene ambiguous. This CDR3 comprises 15 residues. Germline values: CDR1 SGHDN, CDR2 FVKESK. V shed 3 bases and J shed 3 bases, with 15 bases lying between them.

The chain recombines TRBV14 with TRBJ2-7; TRBD1 or TRBD2 may be the D gene (7 bases each). V lost 3 bases, J lost 3 bases, and 12 bases lay in between. The CDR3 totals 14 residues. Germline V CDR1 and CDR2: SGHDN, FVKESK. DNA of the CDR3: TGTGCCAGCAGCCACAGCAGGGGGGGCTACGAGCAGTACTTC. Protein product: CASSHSRGGYEQYF.

The V and J genes are TRBV29-1 and TRBJ2-3; 7 nucleotides line up with TRBD2. CDR1 SQVTM and CDR2 ANQGSEA come from the germline V gene. V shed 2 bases and J 8 bases; nucleotides not matched to a gene: 13. CDR3 length equals 15 residues. CDR3 region: CSVERLADPRGTQYF. CDR3 nucleotides: TGCAGCGTTGAAAGGCTAGCGGACCCGCGGGGTACGCAGTATTTT.

The chain combines TRBV6-6 with TRBJ1-2, with a possible D match to TRBD1 (5 bases). The germline CDR1 and CDR2 sequences are MNHNY and SVGAGI (reference sequence). The CDR3 is 15 amino acids. Trimming removed 0 bases at V and 3 bases at J, with 11 bases between. CDR3 protein: CASSYSITGDYGYTF. The CDR3 coding sequence is TGTGCCAGCAGTTACTCGATCACGGGGGACTATGGCTACACCTTC.

The sample holds a few counts of this clonotype. The CDR3 region is CSARGILYGYTF. CDR3 nucleotide sequence: TGCAGTGCTAGAGGCATCCTTTATGGCTACACCTTC. The chain joins TRBV20-1 to TRBJ1-2; D unclear. Looked up from germline, CDR1 is DFQATT and CDR2 is SNEGSKA (reference sequence). Trimming shortened V by 1 base and J by 5 bases, and 8 bases separated the two germline ends. The CDR3 is 12 amino acids.

This chain connects TRBV29-1 to TRBJ2-1, with 7 bases that match TRBD1. J was trimmed by 0 bases and V by 2 bases; bases with no gene match: 7. The length of the CDR3 is 16 residues. CDR1 is SQVTM and CDR2 is ANQGSEA in the germline V gene. The CDR3 bases are TGCAGCGTTGAAACTTACAGGGGTCCCTCCTACAATGAGCAGTTCTTC. As protein: CSVETYRGPSYNEQFF.

The genes are TRBV6-5 and TRBJ2-5; D possibly corresponds to TRBD2 (5 bases). The V end lost 5 bases, the J end lost 5 bases, and 9 bases lay between the germline ends. The germline V gene has CDR1 MNHEY and CDR2 SVGAGI. The length of the CDR3 is 12 residues. For the CDR3, the DNA is TGTGCCAGCAGTACTAGTGACGAGACCCAGTACTTC. This gives the protein CASSTSDETQYF.

A few counts support this clonotype. V is TRBV6-5 and J is TRBJ2-7; TRBD1 is a possible D gene (6 bases). Looked up from germline, CDR1 is MNHEY and CDR2 is SVGAGI. The CDR3 loop spans 14 amino acids. The V gene lost 3 bases and the J gene lost 2 bases, with 11 bases spanning the gap. This chain's CDR3 is CASSYAQGTYEQYF. The CDR3 coding sequence is TGTGCCAGCAGTTATGCACAGGGAACCTACGAGCAGTACTTC.

This clonotype was picked up one time. This sequence joins TRBV3-1 and TRBJ2-3; 15 nucleotides agree with TRBD2. V shed 4 bases, J shed 2 bases, and the junction held 4 bases outside the gene matches. Per the germline V gene, CDR1 is LGHDT and CDR2 is YNNKEL (reference sequence). The CDR3 runs to 17 residues. CDR3 amino acids: CASSLGLAGGITDTQYF. CDR3 coding DNA: TGTGCCAGCAGCCTCGGACTAGCGGGAGGGATCACAGATACGCAGTATTTT.

The chain links TRBV6-5 to TRBJ2-1, with D possibly being TRBD1 (6 bases). Germline V CDR1 and CDR2: MNHEY, SVGAGI. The length of the CDR3 is 14 residues. Deletions cut 2 bases from V and 5 bases from J, with 10 bases between. CDR3 loop: CASSYGGRDNEQFF. The CDR3 DNA sequence: TGTGCCAGCAGTTACGGGGGCAGGGACAATGAGCAGTTCTTC.

This chain uses TRBV21-1 with TRBJ1-5; the table's TRBD1 call for D was not verified on the DNA. TRBV21-1 is given as a pseudogene. The length of the CDR3 is 14 residues. The CDR3 is CAIPDRASNQPQHF. In DNA, the CDR3 is TGTGCCATTCCGGACAGGGCTAGCAATCAGCCCCAGCATTTT.

The rearrangement uses TRBV20-1 and TRBJ2-5; TRBD1 agrees at 7 bases. The J call could be wrong; TRBJ2-7 is a better fit for the DNA end. The CDR3 is made up of 14 amino acids. The germline V gene encodes CDR1 DFQATT and CDR2 SNEGSKA (reference sequence). The CDR3 is CSALRDQGAYEQYF. CDR3 DNA sequence: TGCAGTGCTCTCCGGGACCAGGGGGCCTACGAGCAGTACTTC.

The gene calls are TRBV5-1 and TRBJ2-7; 12 nucleotides align to TRBD1. The CDR3 covers 16 residues. CDR1 SGHRS and CDR2 YFSETQ come from the germline V gene. V was clipped by 4 bases and J by 6 bases; unmatched bases: 11. The CDR3 DNA is TGCGCCAGCAGCACCGGAGGGACAGGGGGCGCGGGCGAGCAGTACTTC. Protein product: CASSTGGTGGAGEQYF.

In DNA, the CDR3 is TGTGCCAGCAGCTTGATGGGTTTAGCCGGCGAGCAGTACTTC. Residues: CASSLMGLAGEQYF. V gene TRBV13 combines with J gene TRBJ2-7; D is ambiguous. The ends were cut back, 3 bases at V and 6 bases at J, with 15 bases in the middle. The CDR3 is 14 amino acids. Looked up from germline, CDR1 is PRHDT and CDR2 is FYEKMQ (reference sequence).

This chain connects TRBV7-2 to TRBJ2-5; 9 bases fit TRBD1. Germline-derived CDR1 and CDR2 are SGHTA and FQGNSA. This CDR3 comprises 14 residues. J was trimmed by 2 bases and V by 6 bases; bases with no gene match: 4. CDR3 protein: CASRTTGGQETQYF. The CDR3 DNA follows: TGTGCCAGCAGGACGACAGGGGGGCAAGAGACCCAGTACTTC.

The CDR3 bases are TGTGCCAGCAGTTTAGGGAAGAGGCAGGGAGTTGAGCAGTACTTC. This translates into CASSLGKRQGVEQYF. This chain uses TRBV28 with TRBJ2-4, with D perhaps being TRBD1 or TRBD2 (5 bases each). The ends were cut back, 2 bases at V and 13 bases at J, with 21 bases in the middle. The CDR3 is 15 residues long. Germline loops: CDR1 MDHEN, CDR2 SYDVKM.

This clonotype was detected once. The V and J genes are TRBV20-1 and TRBJ2-7; TRBD2 might be the D (5 bases). CDR1 and CDR2 from the germline V gene are DFQATT and SNEGSKA (reference sequence). The length of the CDR3 is 14 residues. The V and J ends lost 0 bases and 4 bases respectively, with 13 bases between them. In nucleotides, the CDR3 is TGCAGTGCTAGAGATGAGGGATTGAGGTACGAGCAGTACTTC. This encodes CSARDEGLRYEQYF.

This chain joins TRBV5-1 and TRBJ1-1; possibly TRBD1 for D (5 bases). Germline CDR1 is SGHRS and CDR2 is YFSETQ. The length of the CDR3 is 15 residues. V was clipped by 0 bases and J by 3 bases, with 12 bases between them. DNA for the CDR3: TGCGCCAGCAGCTTGGCTTTGGGGGGACACACTGAAGCTTTCTTT. Its translation: CASSLALGGHTEAFF. Filled out from reference TRBV5-1 and TRBJ1-1, the complete variable domain reads KAGVTQTPRYLIKTRGQQVTLSCSPISGHRSVSWYQQTPGQGLQFLFEYFSETQRNKGNFPGRFSGRQFSNSRSEMNVSTLELGDSALYLCASSLALGGHTEAFFGQGTRLTVV.

The rearrangement links TRBV5-1 to TRBJ2-3, with TRBD2 matching 12 bases. J was trimmed by 4 bases and V by 0 bases; bases with no gene match: 3. Germline values: CDR1 SGHRS, CDR2 YFSETQ. The CDR3 covers 16 residues. CDR3 coding DNA: TGCGCCAGCAGCTTGGTACTAGCGGGGGGCGCAGATACGCAGTATTTT. It specifies CASSLVLAGGADTQYF.

This rearrangement joins TRBV28 to TRBJ2-4; D may be TRBD1 (6 bases). The J call may not be correct, given that the DNA end is closer to TRBJ2-7. From germline, CDR1 is MDHEN and CDR2 SYDVKM. The length of the CDR3 is 15 residues. The CDR3, as DNA: TGTGCCAGCAGTTTCTCCCGGGACACCCCCTACGAGCAGTACTTC. Protein: CASSFSRDTPYEQYF.

This chain links TRBV25-1 with TRBJ2-3, with D perhaps matching TRBD1 (5 bases). V dropped 5 bases and J dropped 0 bases, with 12 bases sitting between them. Germline V gene data show CDR1 as MGHDK and CDR2 as SYGVNS. The CDR3 is 15 amino acids. For the CDR3, the DNA is TGTGCCAGCAGTACAGGCCAGGGTAGCACAGATACGCAGTATTTT. Amino acid sequence: CASSTGQGSTDTQYF.

The gene calls are TRBV10-3 and TRBJ2-3; the D is unclear. The germline CDR1 and CDR2 sequences are ENHRY and SYGVKD. There are 15 residues in the CDR3. The ends were cut back, 2 bases at V and 2 bases at J, with 11 bases in the middle. CDR3 nucleotide sequence: TGTGCCATCAGTGAGGCGAAAACTCTCACAGATACGCAGTATTTT. Translated, it gives CAISEAKTLTDTQYF.